This T cell receptor beta chain is drawn from a study of T cells in Graves' hyperthyroidism and ophthalmopathy. Investigators excluded patients with uncontrolled infection, other autoimmune disease, pregnancy or lactation. Findings and caveats of the study: Peripheral blood also featured most of the thyroid clonotypes expanded above 0.001. Before onset, ophthalmopathy was predicted by the model a median about six months earlier.

The CDR3 regions of TCR beta were amplified from RNA transcripts. The HTBI primer set served for first-round RT-PCR of the TCR CDR3. A single record per CDR3 protein comes from TCRdb applying MiXCR to the multiplex PCR reads. The repertoire holds hundreds of thousands of distinct CDR3 sequences, with approximately 15% as singletons. The CDR3 covers 14 residues. The J segment lost 9 bases and the V segment lost 5 bases, leaving 7 bases of the junction unmatched. Looked up from germline, CDR1 is SNHLY and CDR2 is FYNNEI. This clonotype was counted a few times. Its antigen is currently unknown. The chain is built from TRBV2 and TRBJ2-1; 10 bases line up with TRBD2. Sequenced input: blood. The source is a woman aged 25 to 39 with Graves' hyperthyroidism. The CDR3 here is CASSPGTSVIEQFF. CDR3 DNA: TGTGCCAGCAGTCCCGGGACTAGCGTTATTGAGCAGTTCTTC.